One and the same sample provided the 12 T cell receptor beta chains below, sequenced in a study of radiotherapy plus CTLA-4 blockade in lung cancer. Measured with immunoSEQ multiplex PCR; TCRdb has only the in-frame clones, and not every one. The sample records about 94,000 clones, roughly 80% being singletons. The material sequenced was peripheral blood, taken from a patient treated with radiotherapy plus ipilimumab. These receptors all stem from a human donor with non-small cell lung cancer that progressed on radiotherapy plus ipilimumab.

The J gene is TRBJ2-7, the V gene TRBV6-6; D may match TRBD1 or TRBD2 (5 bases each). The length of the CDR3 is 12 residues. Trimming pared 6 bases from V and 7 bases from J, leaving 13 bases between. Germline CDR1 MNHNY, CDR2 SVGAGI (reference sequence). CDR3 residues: CASRGRGGEQYF. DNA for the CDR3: TGTGCCAGCAGAGGTAGGGGCGGGGAGCAGTACTTC.

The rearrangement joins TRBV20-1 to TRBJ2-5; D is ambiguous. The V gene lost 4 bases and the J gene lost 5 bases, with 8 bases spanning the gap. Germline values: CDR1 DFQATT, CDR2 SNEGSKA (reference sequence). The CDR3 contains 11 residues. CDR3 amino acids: CSATFSETQYF. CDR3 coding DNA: TGCAGTGCTACTTTCTCGGAGACCCAGTACTTC.

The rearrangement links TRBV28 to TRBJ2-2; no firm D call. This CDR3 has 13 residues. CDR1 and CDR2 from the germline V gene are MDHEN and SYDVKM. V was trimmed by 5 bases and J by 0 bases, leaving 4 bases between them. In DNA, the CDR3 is TGTGCCAGCAGTGGGTCGAACACCGGGGAGCTGTTTTTT. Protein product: CASSGSNTGELFF.

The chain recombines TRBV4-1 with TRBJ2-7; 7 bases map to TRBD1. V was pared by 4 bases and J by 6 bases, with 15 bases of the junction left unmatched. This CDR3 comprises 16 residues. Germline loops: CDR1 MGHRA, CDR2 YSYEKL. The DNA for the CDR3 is TGCGCCAGCAGCCTGGTAACACAGGGGAGCGGAATCGAGCAGTACTTC. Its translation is CASSLVTQGSGIEQYF.

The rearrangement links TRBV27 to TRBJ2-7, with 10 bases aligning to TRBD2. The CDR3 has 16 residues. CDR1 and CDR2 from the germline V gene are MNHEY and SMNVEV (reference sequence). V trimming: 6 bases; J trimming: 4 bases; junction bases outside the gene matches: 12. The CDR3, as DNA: TGTGCCAGCAGCTCTACCCATAGCGGGAGGACTTACGAGCAGTACTTC. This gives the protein CASSSTHSGRTYEQYF.

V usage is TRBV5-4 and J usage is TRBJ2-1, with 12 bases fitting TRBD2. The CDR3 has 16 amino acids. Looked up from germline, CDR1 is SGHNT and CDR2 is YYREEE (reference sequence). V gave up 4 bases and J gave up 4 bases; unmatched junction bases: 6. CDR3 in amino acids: CASSLPLAGGYNEQFF. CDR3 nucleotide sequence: TGTGCCAGCAGCCTTCCCCTAGCGGGGGGGTACAATGAGCAGTTCTTC.

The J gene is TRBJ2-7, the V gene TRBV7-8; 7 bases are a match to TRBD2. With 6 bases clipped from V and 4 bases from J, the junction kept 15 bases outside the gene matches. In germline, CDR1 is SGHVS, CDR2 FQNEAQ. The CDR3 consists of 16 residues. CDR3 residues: CASSLASGVGYYEQYF. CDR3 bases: TGTGCCAGCAGTCTCGCTAGCGGAGTTGGGTATTACGAGCAGTACTTC.

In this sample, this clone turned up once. This CDR3 reads CASSSDYEQFF. Here the CDR3 DNA reads TGTGCCAGCAGCTCGGACTATGAGCAGTTCTTC. The rearrangement uses TRBV7-6 and TRBJ2-1; tentative D call: TRBD2 (5 bases). CDR1 SGHVS and CDR2 FNYEAQ come from the germline V gene. V was pared by 4 bases and J by 8 bases, with 6 bases between. The CDR3 extends over 11 amino acids.

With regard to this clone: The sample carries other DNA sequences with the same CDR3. Written as DNA, the CDR3 is TGTGCCAGCAGTGGGACTAGCGGCACAGATACGCAGTATTTT. Amino acid sequence: CASSGTSGTDTQYF. V usage is TRBV6-4 and J usage is TRBJ2-3; 9 bases agree with TRBD2. The CDR3 consists of 14 residues. J was trimmed by 1 base and V by 4 bases; bases with no gene match: 0. Germline CDR1 reads MRHNA; CDR2 reads SNTAGT.

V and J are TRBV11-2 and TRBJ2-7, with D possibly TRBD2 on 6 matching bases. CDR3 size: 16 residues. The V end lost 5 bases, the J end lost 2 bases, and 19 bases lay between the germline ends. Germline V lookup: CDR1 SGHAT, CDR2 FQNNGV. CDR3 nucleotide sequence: TGTGCCAGCAGCCATGGGTCGGAGCTAGCGACCTACGAGCAGTACTTC. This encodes CASSHGSELATYEQYF.

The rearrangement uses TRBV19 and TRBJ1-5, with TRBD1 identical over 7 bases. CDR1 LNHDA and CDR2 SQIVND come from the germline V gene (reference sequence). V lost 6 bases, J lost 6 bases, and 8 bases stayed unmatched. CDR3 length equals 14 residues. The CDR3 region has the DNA TGTGCCAGTAGAGAGACAGGGACGGGTCAGCCCCAGCATTTT. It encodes CASRETGTGQPQHF.

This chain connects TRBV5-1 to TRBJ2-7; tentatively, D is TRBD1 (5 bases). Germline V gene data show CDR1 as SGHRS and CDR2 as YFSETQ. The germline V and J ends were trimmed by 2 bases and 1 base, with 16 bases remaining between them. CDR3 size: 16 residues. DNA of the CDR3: TGCGCCAGCAGCTTAGGCACAGGAATTTTTTCCTACGAGCAGTACGTC. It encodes CASSLGTGIFSYEQYV.